This T cell receptor (beta chain) emerged from a study of T cell responses to AZD1222 COVID-19 vaccine. Study-level points and caveats: Breadth and depth of Spike-specific TCRs rose after two AZD1222 doses.

The V gene lost 3 bases and the J gene lost 4 bases, with 12 bases spanning the gap. The CDR3 runs 14 residues. CDR1 ENHRY and CDR2 SYGVKD come from the germline V gene. Assay: immunoSEQ multiplex PCR; the TCRdb copy retains only in-frame clones and omits some. The sample comprises 100,000 to 130,000 clones, more than 70% of which are singletons, and 3% to 4% rests with the top ten. As concerns this clone: No antigen is known for it.

This clonotype originated in an adult in good health. The genes are TRBV10-3 and TRBJ1-2, with a weak D call TRBD1 (6 bases). Specimen: peripheral blood, collected on day 0 of AZD1222 vaccination. This chain's CDR3 is CAISERTASYGYTF. CDR3 DNA sequence: TGTGCCATCAGTGAAAGGACAGCCTCCTATGGCTACACCTTC.